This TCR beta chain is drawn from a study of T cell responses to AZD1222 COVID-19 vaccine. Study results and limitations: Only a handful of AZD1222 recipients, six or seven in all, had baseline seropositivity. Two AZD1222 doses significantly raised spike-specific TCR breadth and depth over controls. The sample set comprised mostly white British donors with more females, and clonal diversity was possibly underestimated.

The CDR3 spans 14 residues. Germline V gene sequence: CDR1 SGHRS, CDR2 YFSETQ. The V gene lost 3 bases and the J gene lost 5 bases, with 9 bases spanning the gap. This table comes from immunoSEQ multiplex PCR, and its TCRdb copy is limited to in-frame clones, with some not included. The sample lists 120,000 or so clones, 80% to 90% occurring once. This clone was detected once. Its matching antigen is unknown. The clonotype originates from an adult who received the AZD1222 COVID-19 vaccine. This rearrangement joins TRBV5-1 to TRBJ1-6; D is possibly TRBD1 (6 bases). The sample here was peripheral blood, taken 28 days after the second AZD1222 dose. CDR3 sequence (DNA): TGCGCCAGCAGCTCCCGACAGGATAATTCACCCCTCCACTTT. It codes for CASSSRQDNSPLHF.